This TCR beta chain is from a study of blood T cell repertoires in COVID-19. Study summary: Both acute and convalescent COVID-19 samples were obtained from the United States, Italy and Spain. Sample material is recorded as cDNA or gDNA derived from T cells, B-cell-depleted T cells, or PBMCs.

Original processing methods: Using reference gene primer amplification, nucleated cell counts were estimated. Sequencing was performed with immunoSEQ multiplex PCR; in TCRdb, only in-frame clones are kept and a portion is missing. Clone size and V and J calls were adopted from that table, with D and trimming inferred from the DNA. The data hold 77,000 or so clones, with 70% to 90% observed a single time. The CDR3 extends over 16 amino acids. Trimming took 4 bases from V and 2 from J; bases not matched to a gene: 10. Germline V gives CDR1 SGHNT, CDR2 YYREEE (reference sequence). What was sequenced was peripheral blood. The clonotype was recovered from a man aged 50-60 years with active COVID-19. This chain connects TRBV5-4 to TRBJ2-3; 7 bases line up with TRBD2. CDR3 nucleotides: TGTGCCAGCAGCGCTAGCGCCGGGACTATCACAGATACGCAGTATTTT. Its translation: CASSASAGTITDTQYF.